This T cell receptor (beta chain) was captured in a study of shared clonotypes between healthy human individuals (dated by TCRdb to 2020 to 2021). Context from the whole study: The cohort comprised a couple of women and a few men aged 18 to 49 years. Per donor, three plates each were used for CD4 naive and CD4 memory, two for CD8 naive, and one for CD8 memory. To estimate repertoire size and how much clonotypes are shared between individuals, the study performed deep sequencing of blood TCR repertoires from a handful of healthy adults. Each donor's leukapheresis produced roughly between roughly 0.85 and 10 billion PBMCs. To increase sequencing depth and limit assay-specific biases, different laboratories used diverse techniques to prepare libraries and sequence TCR repertoires. The research as a whole found: Pairwise subsampling indicated that sequencing depth was expected to affect the degree of clonotype sharing among donors. Naive subsets generally had larger estimated clonotype richness than memory subsets did. Sharing across several donors was observed for approximately 5% of naive CD4, 3% to 4% of naive CD8, roughly 2.4% of memory CD4, and roughly 0.4% of memory CD8 clonotypes. The small number of donors limited the genetic and exposure-history diversity represented. Sampling was restricted to blood, and TCR repertoires in tissue are likely to differ from TCR repertoires in blood. Even with the large sequencing depth, rarefaction of the sorted-subset datasets indicated that sequencing was incomplete. Compared with non-shared clonotypes, the clonotypes found in all four sorted-subset donors had higher generation probabilities.

For the CD8 naive samples, CD45RO-negative cells were positively selected for CCR7, yielding a CD45RA+CCR7+ population from which TemRA cells were excluded. The donors were healthy, HIV-negative adults who had no recently reported acute infections or vaccinations. Every donor was a Caucasian adult residing in Nashville, Tennessee, USA. Blood was collected by leukapheresis, and PBMCs were isolated by Ficoll-Histopaque density gradient centrifugation and then cryopreserved in liquid nitrogen vapor phase. Purity and quantity of every magnetically sorted T cell population were checked by analytical flow cytometry. Genomic DNA was isolated from every sorted fraction and measured by UV absorbance on a Nanodrop 2000c. TCR CDR3 regions were amplified from genomic DNA by multiplex PCR using the deep immunoSEQ assay. Extracted genomic DNA from each cell subset was distributed evenly across all wells of several immunoSEQ 96-well plates, and each plate was treated as a replicate. Each replicate PCR for sorted subsets received approximately 220 ng genomic DNA, equal to roughly 30,000 T cell genomes. Purified libraries were quantified with a Qubit 3.0 fluorometer, sized on a Bioanalyzer 2100, and re-quantified with the KAPA Library Quantification kit. Each immunoSEQ 96-well plate was sequenced on its own single-read 150-cycle Illumina NextSeq 550 flow cell. In the source study's methods: Because the immunoSEQ output held only junctional sequences and lacked quality scores, the filtering could not match the filtering applied to full-length reads. To assign V/J genes and CDR3, sequences were annotated using PyIR, a Python wrapper for IgBLAST v1.9, with IMGT germline references. Reads were removed for weak V/J assignments (E-value above 1e-6), missing CDR3, stop codons, out-of-frame junctions, or ambiguous translated residues. V3J clonotypes were defined as sequences sharing the same inferred V gene, J gene, and CDR3 amino acid sequence. Percentage overlap between repertoires was calculated by dividing the number of shared unique clonotypes by the size of the smaller repertoire. Repertoire richness was assessed with RTK rarefaction, the Chao1 estimator, and Recon v2.1 estimates of unobserved clonotypes. Generation probabilities were computed with OLGA for all TCRbeta clonotypes obtained by the gDNA method from four donors. As stored in TCRdb, this immuneACCESS dataset retains in-frame rearrangements with V and J assigned. A fraction of the clones does not appear; measured against another copy, unresolved V genes explain less than half of the discrepancy, and the remainder lacks a known reason. Clone size and the V and J calls come from that table; the DNA yielded D and trimming. The sample table lists 2 million to 2.5 million clones, approximately 94% of them with a count of one. 0.9% to 1.4% of the sample belongs to the ten largest clones.

Concerning this clone: What antigen it recognizes has not been identified. The input lacks base qualities; no much larger clone sits a single base away.

Spanning cysteine to phenylalanine, the CDR3 consists of 15 amino acids. The DNA shown is the 45-base CDR3, in frame from base 1. The germline V gene (reference sequence) yields MNHEY for CDR1 and SMNVEV for CDR2. V is reduced by 0 bases and J by 1 base, leaving a spacing of 9 bases between them. The chain is made from TRBV27 and TRBJ2-5, with TRBD2 as a weak D call on 6 bases. The source material was naive CD8+ T cells sorted from blood. The cell subset or site label, read with the paper, signifies: CD45RA+CCR7+. This TCR was sampled from a man aged 18 to 30 in good health. The CDR3 protein is CASSLSKGLQETQYF. Read as DNA, the sequence is TGTGCCAGCAGTTTATCGAAGGGACTCCAAGAGACCCAGTACTTC.